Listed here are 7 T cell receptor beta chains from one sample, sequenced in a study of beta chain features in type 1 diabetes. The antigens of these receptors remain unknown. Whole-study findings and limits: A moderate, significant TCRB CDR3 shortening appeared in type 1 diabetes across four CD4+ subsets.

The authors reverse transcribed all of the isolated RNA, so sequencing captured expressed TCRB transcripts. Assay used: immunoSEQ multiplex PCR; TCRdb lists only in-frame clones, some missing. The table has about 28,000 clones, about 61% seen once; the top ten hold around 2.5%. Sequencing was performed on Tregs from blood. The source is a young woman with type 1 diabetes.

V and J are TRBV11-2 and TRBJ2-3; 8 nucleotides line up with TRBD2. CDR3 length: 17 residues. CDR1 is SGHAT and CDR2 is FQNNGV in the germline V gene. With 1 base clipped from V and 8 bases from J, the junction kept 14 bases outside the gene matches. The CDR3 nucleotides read TGTGCCAGCAGCTTAGGCGGCGGGAGGCCCAAAGGCAGTACGCAGTATTTT. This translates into CASSLGGGRPKGSTQYF.

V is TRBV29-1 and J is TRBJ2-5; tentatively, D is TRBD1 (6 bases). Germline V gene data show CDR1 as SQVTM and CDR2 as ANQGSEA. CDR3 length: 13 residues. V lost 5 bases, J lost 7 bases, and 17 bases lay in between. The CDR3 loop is CSVLRGITSTQYF. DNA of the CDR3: TGCAGCGTTTTGAGGGGGATAACTTCGACCCAGTACTTC.

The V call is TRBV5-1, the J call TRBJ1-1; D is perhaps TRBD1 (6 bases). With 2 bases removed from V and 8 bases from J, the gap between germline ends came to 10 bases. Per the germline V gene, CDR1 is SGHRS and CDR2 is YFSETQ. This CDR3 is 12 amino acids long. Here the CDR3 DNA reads TGCGCCAGCAGCTTAAACAGGGAAGAAGCTTTCTTT. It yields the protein CASSLNREEAFF.

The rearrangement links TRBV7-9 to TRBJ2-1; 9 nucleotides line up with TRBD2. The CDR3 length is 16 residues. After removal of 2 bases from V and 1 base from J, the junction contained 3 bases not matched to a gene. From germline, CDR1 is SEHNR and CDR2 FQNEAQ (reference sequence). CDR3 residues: CASSLNLAGSYNEQFF. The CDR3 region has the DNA TGTGCCAGCAGCTTAAATCTAGCGGGGTCCTACAATGAGCAGTTCTTC.

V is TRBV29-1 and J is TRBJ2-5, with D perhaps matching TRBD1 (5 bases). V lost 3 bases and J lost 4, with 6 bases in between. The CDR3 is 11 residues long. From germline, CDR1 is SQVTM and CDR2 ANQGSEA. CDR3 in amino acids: CSVDQGETQYF. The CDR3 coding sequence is TGCAGCGTTGACCAGGGAGAGACCCAGTACTTC.

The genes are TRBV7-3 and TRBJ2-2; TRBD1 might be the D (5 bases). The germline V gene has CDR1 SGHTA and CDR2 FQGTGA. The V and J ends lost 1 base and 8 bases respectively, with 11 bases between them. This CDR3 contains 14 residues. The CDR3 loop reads CASSLSRVQGELFF. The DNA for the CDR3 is TGTGCCAGCAGCTTAAGCAGGGTACAAGGGGAGCTGTTTTTT.

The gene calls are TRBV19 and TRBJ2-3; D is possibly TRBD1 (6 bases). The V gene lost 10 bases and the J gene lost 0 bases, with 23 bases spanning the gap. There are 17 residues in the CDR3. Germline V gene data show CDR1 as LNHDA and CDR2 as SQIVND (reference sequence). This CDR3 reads CATRSGPGQLSTDTQYF. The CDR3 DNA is TGTGCCACACGATCTGGGCCAGGACAGCTTAGCACAGATACGCAGTATTTT.